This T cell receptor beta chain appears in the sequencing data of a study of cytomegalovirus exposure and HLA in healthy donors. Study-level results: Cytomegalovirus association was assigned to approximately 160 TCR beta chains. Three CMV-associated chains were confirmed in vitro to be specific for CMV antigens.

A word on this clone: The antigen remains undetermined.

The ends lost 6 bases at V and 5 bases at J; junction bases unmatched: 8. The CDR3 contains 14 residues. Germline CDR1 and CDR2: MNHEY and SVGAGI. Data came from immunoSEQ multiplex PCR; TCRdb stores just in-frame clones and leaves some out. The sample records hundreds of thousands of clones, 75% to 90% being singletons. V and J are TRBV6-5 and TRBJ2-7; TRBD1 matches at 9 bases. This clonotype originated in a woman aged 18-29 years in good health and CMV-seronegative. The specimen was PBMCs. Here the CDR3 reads CASSPEGQGDEQYF. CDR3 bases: TGTGCCAGCAGCCCCGAGGGACAGGGTGACGAGCAGTACTTC.